This T cell receptor (beta chain) was captured by sequencing in a study of prognosis after radiotherapy for stage I lung cancer (dated by TCRdb to about 2021). Concerning the study at large: About 20 stage I NSCLC patients were enrolled in Nanjing, China, between April 2018 and early 2019. Every patient was regarded as medically inoperable, because of comorbidities in around 12 cases and refusal of surgery in 7 cases. Peripheral blood TCR beta repertoires were profiled in stage I NSCLC patients before and after stereotactic body radiotherapy, and the repertoires were related to distant failure. Concurrent therapy was not administered to any patient alongside SBRT. A total of roughly 38 blood samples from 20 or so patients were sequenced, with one sample obtained before and one obtained after SBRT for each patient. Squamous cell carcinoma histology was identified in 6 to 8 patients, and adenocarcinoma histology was identified in about a dozen patients. About 20% of the 19 patients developed distant metastases after SBRT, at a median of around seven months; the other 15 showed no significant progression. The cohort included 13 men and roughly six women, with a median age of approximately 73 years and a range of about 50 to 90 years. About 5 patients had oligometastatic NSCLC after their primary tumor was surgically resected, and 14 to 15 patients had newly diagnosed primary stage I lung tumors. SBRT was delivered in 3 to 5 fractions with a biologically effective dose of at least 100 Gy, and image-guided IMRT or VMAT was used for delivery.

Two rounds of multiplex PCR on genomic DNA were used to amplify the TCR beta CDR3 region. The first PCR round used primers specific to each TRBV and TRBJ gene, with sequences filed in Chinese patent CN105087789A. The second PCR round used universal primers. The Roche High Pure PCR Template Preparation Kit was used to extract genomic DNA from frozen PBMCs. An Illumina HiSeq 3000 was used to sequence the libraries paired-end with 151 bp reads. The paper's data handling went like this. CutAdapt was used to remove raw reads lacking the multiplex PCR primer sequences. Using PEAR, the high-quality paired reads were merged into contigs. TRB V, D and J gene segments were assigned to each contig with MiXCR by alignment to reference sequences. To remove sequencing errors, CDR3 sequences were clustered according to base quality and sequence similarity. Shannon entropy normalized by the natural log of productive TCR sequence number was used as the measure of diversity. To get clonality, Shannon entropy was divided by the natural log of the number of unique clonotypes, and that result was subtracted from one. Using the Youden index from ROC curves, the researchers picked the repertoire-metric cut-offs for progression-free survival, and all analyses were carried out in R 3.5.3. The public reads were reanalyzed by TCRdb: fastp trimming at Q25, MiXCR alignment, in-frame beta chains only. CDR3 protein duplicates are merged, each entry listing the most common genes and DNA. Here the V and J calls rest on TCRdb's processing, not on the authors' analysis. The sample table records some 27,000 distinct CDR3 sequences; about 41% of these occur just once. The ten largest clones capture 25% to 35% of the sample.

The CDR3 contains 12 residues, cysteine and phenylalanine counted. Solely the CDR3 DNA is kept, with 36 bases framed from the first base. V is pared back by 6 bases and J by 9 bases, with 15 bases lying between the germline termini. CDR1 and CDR2, looked up from the germline V gene, are SNHLY and FYNNEI. The research as a whole found: The study was limited by its small cohort and short follow-up, and the findings require independent validation. Post-SBRT Shannon entropy and its change from baseline were lower in patients who developed distant metastases; baseline Shannon entropy was not associated with metastases. All reported P values were unadjusted for multiple comparisons. After SBRT, the number of unique TCR clones decreased (median around 10,000 before versus some 6,900 after; Wilcoxon paired P=0.011). Differences by metastasis status were reportedly seen in TRBV and TRBJ usage frequencies, involving two V genes at baseline and, after SBRT, roughly nine V genes and two J genes. No determination of tumor specificity was made for expanded TCR clones.

Notes on this clonotype: The antigen it recognizes is unknown. One base away there is no much larger clone; base qualities are not given.

All patients had node-negative disease on CT and PET/CT, and none had a history of other malignancies or had previously received chemotherapy or radiotherapy. At each of the two time points, 6 to 7.5 milliliters of peripheral venous blood were collected into EDTA tubes. Ficoll-Paque Plus density-gradient centrifugation was used to isolate PBMCs. Right after collection, samples were placed at -80 degrees C and kept there until analysis. In this chain, TRBV2 is recombined with TRBJ2-7; a confident D gene designation cannot be given. The source of this sequence is a donor over 45 with non-small cell lung cancer. Specimen: PBMCs, collected before or after stereotactic body radiation therapy (not recorded which). The sequenced DNA: TGTGCCAGCAGCCTGGACGATCGTATGCAGTACTTC. Its protein reads: CASSLDDRMQYF.